The rows below give T cell receptor beta chains drawn from one sample of a study of blood T cell repertoires in COVID-19. TCRdb keeps only in-frame clones here, not all; method: immunoSEQ multiplex PCR. Here the sample spans over 250,000 clones, 89% being singletons. The sequenced material came from peripheral blood. The receptors were sampled from a woman aged 55-70 years with acute or convalescent COVID-19. CDR3s include the opening cysteine and the closing phenylalanine or tryptophan. D genes are given only for firm matches. A row's size may be missing; if present it is once, few, many or a size class.

D gene	clone size	V gene	J gene	CDR3 DNA	CDR3 protein
-	-	TRBV9	TRBJ1-4	TGTGCCAGCAGCGTAGAGGGGCCCGGTGAAAAACTGTTTTTT	CASSVEGPGEKLFF
-	once	TRBV30	TRBJ1-6	TGTGCCTGGGACAGAAATTCACCCCTCCACTTT	CAWDRNSPLHF
TRBD2	-	TRBV6-1	TRBJ2-1	TGTGCCAGCAGTGAAGCGCTTCTATGGGGGACTAGCTCCTACAATGAGCAGTTCTTC	CASSEALLWGTSSYNEQFF
TRBD1	-	TRBV9	TRBJ2-7	TGTGCCAGCAGCGTAGACGGGGGGACAGGGCTGAGCGAGCAGTACTTC	CASSVDGGTGLSEQYF
-	-	TRBV3-1/TRBV3-2	TRBJ1-2	TGTGCCAGCACCCGATGGGGGGGGGACGGATATGGCTACACCTTC	CASTRWGGDGYGYTF
-	-	TRBV14	TRBJ2-7	TGTGCCAGCAGCCCTAATCGGGGGGCTTTGGACGAGCAGTACTTC	CASSPNRGALDEQYF
TRBD1	-	TRBV6-2/TRBV6-3	TRBJ2-7	TGTGCCAGCAGTCGACAGGGATACGAGCAGTACTTC	CASSRQGYEQYF
TRBD2	-	TRBV7-2	TRBJ2-7	TGTGCCAGCAGCCACTCGCTGCCTAGCGGGTTTTACGAGCAGTACTTC	CASSHSLPSGFYEQYF
TRBD1	-	TRBV5-1	TRBJ2-7	TGCGCCAGCAGCTTGGAGTCAGGGGGCTCCTACGAGCAGTACTTC	CASSLESGGSYEQYF
-	-	TRBV7-2	TRBJ2-7	TGTGCCAGCAGCTCCAGGGTACAGCAGTACTTC	CASSSRVQQYF
TRBD1	-	TRBV7-2	TRBJ2-2	TGTGCCAGCAGCCGGGACAGGGCACACGCGAACACCGGGGAGCTGTTTTTT	CASSRDRAHANTGELFF
-	-	TRBV6-5	TRBJ2-5	TGTGCCAGCAGCCCCGCGGCGGAGACCCAGTACTTC	CASSPAAETQYF
TRBD2	-	TRBV29-1	TRBJ2-1	TGCAGCGTTGAAGGGGGGCCTAGCGGGGTATACAATGAGCAGTTCTTC	CSVEGGPSGVYNEQFF
TRBD2	-	TRBV27	TRBJ2-1	TGTGCCAGCAGATTTAGCGGGGGCCATGAGCAGTTCTTC	CASRFSGGHEQFF
-	-	TRBV4-2	TRBJ2-3	TGTGCCAGCAGCCAAGTATTCGGAGATACGCAGTATTTT	CASSQVFGDTQYF
-	-	TRBV29-1	TRBJ1-1	TGCAGCGTTGATAAGGCTGGATCGGGAAACACTGAAGCTTTCTTT	CSVDKAGSGNTEAFF
TRBD1	-	TRBV5-5	TRBJ1-1	TGTGCCAGCAGCTCGACAGGGAGCACTGAAGCTTTCTTT	CASSSTGSTEAFF
TRBD2	-	TRBV28	TRBJ2-1	TGTGCCAGCAGTCCCCTAGCGGGAGGGTGGGTTTGGTCCTACAATGAGCAGTTCTTC	CASSPLAGGWVWSYNEQFF
TRBD2	-	TRBV7-9	TRBJ2-3	TGTGCCAGCACCGTAGCGGGGGGTCCAGGGACGCAGTATTTT	CASTVAGGPGTQYF
-	-	TRBV24-1	TRBJ2-1	TGTGCCACCAGCTGGACAAGCTACAATGAGCAGTTCTTC	CATSWTSYNEQFF
TRBD1	-	TRBV2	TRBJ1-4	TGTGCCAGCACCATTGGACAGGGCGCTAATGAAAAACTGTTTTTT	CASTIGQGANEKLFF
TRBD1	-	TRBV5-8	TRBJ1-6	TGTGCCAGCGCAGGGGGCGGATCACCCCTCCACTTT	CASAGGGSPLHF
-	-	TRBV7-9	TRBJ2-1	TGTGCCAGCAGCCCGCCCTTGGAGGGCGATGAGCAGTTCTTC	CASSPPLEGDEQFF
-	-	TRBV19	TRBJ1-2	TGTGCCAGTAGTATTCTTCCAGGCAACTATGGCTACACCTTC	CASSILPGNYGYTF
-	-	TRBV6-6	TRBJ2-7	TGTGCCAGCAGTTACGGAGTAGGAGAATCCTCCTACGAGCAGTACTTC	CASSYGVGESSYEQYF
-	few	TRBV5-1	TRBJ1-4	TGCGCCAGCAGCTTGTACCAGAATAATGAAAAACTGTTTTTT	CASSLYQNNEKLFF
-	-	TRBV28	TRBJ2-7	TGTGCCAGCAGTTTCGGGTTCGACGAGCAGTACTTC	CASSFGFDEQYF
TRBD2	-	TRBV5-1	TRBJ2-7	TGCGCCAGCAGCTCCCTTCGGGGGGTCCACGAGCAGTACTTC	CASSSLRGVHEQYF
TRBD1	-	TRBV5-1	TRBJ1-4	TGCGCCAGCAGCTTGTCAGGGACAGCACTTAATGAAAAACTGTTTTTT	CASSLSGTALNEKLFF
TRBD1	-	TRBV18	TRBJ1-2	TGTGCCAGCTCACCGGCGACAGGGGGCTATCACTATGGCTACACCTTC	CASSPATGGYHYGYTF
TRBD2	-	TRBV18	TRBJ2-2	TGTGCCAGCTCCGCTCGGACTAGCGGGGGGGCCGCGAACACCGGGGAGCTGTTTTTT	CASSARTSGGAANTGELFF
-	-	TRBV19	TRBJ2-7	TGTGCCAGTAGTAGCCAGACCTACGAGCAGTACTTC	CASSSQTYEQYF
TRBD1	-	TRBV25-1	TRBJ2-2	TGTGCCAGCAGTAGACCGACAGGGGGGTATACCGGGGAGCTGTTTTTT	CASSRPTGGYTGELFF
-	-	TRBV9	TRBJ1-3	TGTGCCAGCAGCGGGCACAGGGCCTCTGGAAACACCATATATTTT	CASSGHRASGNTIYF
-	-	TRBV10-3	TRBJ2-2	TGTGCCATCAGTCTAGGACCCAGGGACACCGGGGAGCTGTTTTTT	CAISLGPRDTGELFF
TRBD2	-	TRBV11-2	TRBJ2-1	TGTGCCAGCACCATAAGGGCGGGAGAACGTGGTGAGCAGTTCTTC	CASTIRAGERGEQFF
TRBD1	-	TRBV18	TRBJ1-2	TGTGCCAGCTCACCAGGCGGACAGGAATATGGCTACACCTTC	CASSPGGQEYGYTF
-	-	TRBV3-1/TRBV3-2	TRBJ1-1	TGTGCCAGCAGCCGGGGACTCGCGAACACTGAAGCTTTCTTT	CASSRGLANTEAFF
TRBD2	-	TRBV7-2	TRBJ2-3	TGTGCCAGCAGCTTAGGTAGCGGGGGCACAGATACGCAGTATTTT	CASSLGSGGTDTQYF
-	-	TRBV6-2/TRBV6-3	TRBJ1-1	TGTGCCAGCAGTTACATCTTAGTCTCGGAGGCTGAAGCTTTCTTT	CASSYILVSEAEAFF
TRBD2	once	TRBV10-3	TRBJ2-7	TGTGCCATTGAGGGCGGGAGCTCCTACGAGCAGTACTTC	CAIEGGSSYEQYF
-	-	TRBV30	TRBJ1-1	TGTGCCAGACAGGAGAACACTGAAGCTTTCTTT	CARQENTEAFF
TRBD1	-	TRBV15	TRBJ1-2	TGTGCCACCAGCACCGGGACAGGGTACTATGGCTACACCTTC	CATSTGTGYYGYTF
TRBD1	-	TRBV5-5	TRBJ2-7	TGTGCCAGCAGCCAGGGACAGGGGAACGAGCAGTACTTC	CASSQGQGNEQYF
-	-	TRBV28	TRBJ2-2	TGTGCCAGCCGAACTACAGGGAACACCGGGGAGCTGTTTTTT	CASRTTGNTGELFF
-	-	TRBV2	TRBJ1-5	TGTGCCAGTACTACAGGGTATGGGAATCAGCCCCAGCATTTT	CASTTGYGNQPQHF
-	-	TRBV18	TRBJ1-1	TGTGCCAGCTCGCCAGGGGAGGGAACTGAAGCTTTCTTT	CASSPGEGTEAFF
-	-	TRBV18	TRBJ1-6	TGTGCCAGCTCACCAGGAGGGGAAGGGTCACCCCTCCACTTT	CASSPGGEGSPLHF
-	-	TRBV7-9	TRBJ2-5	TGTGCCAGCAGCTTAAGACAGCACGTCGAGACCCAGTACTTC	CASSLRQHVETQYF